The 27 T cell receptor beta chains given below trace back to one sample, sequenced in a study of OX40 agonist ivuxolimab in advanced cancers. Assay: immunoSEQ multiplex PCR; the TCRdb copy retains only in-frame clones and omits some. The sample consists of some 47,000 clones, around 74% of them appearing once. The material was CD4+ or CD8+ T cells sorted from blood, obtained in a trial of the OX40 agonist ivuxolimab. The receptors derive from an adult with an advanced solid tumor such as melanoma, head and neck, liver or kidney cancer.

The CDR3 loop reads CASSRGLAGAASQETQYF. The CDR3 bases are TGTGCCAGCAGTAGAGGACTAGCGGGAGCGGCCTCCCAAGAGACCCAGTACTTC. This sequence joins TRBV2 and TRBJ2-5; 13 positions agree with TRBD2. The CDR3 totals 18 residues. V dropped 5 bases and J dropped 1; count of bases not matched to a gene: 10. The germline V gene has CDR1 SNHLY and CDR2 FYNNEI.

V gene TRBV19 combines with J gene TRBJ2-2; possibly TRBD1 or TRBD2 for D (5 bases each). Deletions cut 5 bases from V and 1 base from J, with 11 bases between. Per germline, CDR1 LNHDA and CDR2 SQIVND (reference sequence). The CDR3 contains 15 residues. CDR3 sequence reads: CASSLRDGNTGELFF. In DNA form, the CDR3 reads TGTGCCAGTAGTCTACGGGACGGGAACACCGGGGAGCTGTTTTTT.

The gene calls are TRBV28 and TRBJ1-1; 8 nucleotides line up with TRBD1. This CDR3 is 15 amino acids long. Germline V gene data show CDR1 as MDHEN and CDR2 as SYDVKM. Losses at the gene ends were 4 bases for V and 8 bases for J; bases not matched to a gene: 12. CDR3 residues: CASSYIGQGGAEAFF. CDR3 sequence (DNA): TGTGCCAGCAGTTATATTGGACAGGGCGGCGCGGAAGCTTTCTTT.

The genes are TRBV7-9 and TRBJ1-2; D call uncertain. The CDR3 loop spans 12 amino acids. CDR1 is SEHNR and CDR2 is FQNEAQ in the germline V gene (reference sequence). V lost 5 bases and J 1 base, leaving 5 bases between the germline ends. CDR3 DNA: TGTGCCAGCAGCCTGGATAACTATGGCTACACCTTC. Amino acids: CASSLDNYGYTF. The complete variable domain, with remaining parts taken from reference TRBV7-9 and TRBJ1-2, reads DTGVSQNPRHKITKRGQNVTFRCDPISEHNRLYWYRQTLGQGPEFLTYFQNEAQLEKSRLLSDRFSAERPKGSFSTLEIQRTEQGDSAMYLCASSLDNYGYTFGSGTRLTVV.

The chain carries TRBV18 and TRBJ2-6, with D perhaps TRBD2 (6 bases). The CDR3 consists of 16 residues. Between the trimmed V and J ends, which lost 6 bases and 0 bases, there was a span of 12 bases. Germline assignment: CDR1 KGHSH and CDR2 LQKENI. As DNA, the CDR3 is TGTGCCAGCTCGCGGGACGGCTACTCTGGGGCCAACGTCCTGACTTTC. Its translation: CASSRDGYSGANVLTF.

This clone occurred once. V gene TRBV19 combines with J gene TRBJ2-5, with 7 bases lining up with TRBD1. CDR3 length: 12 residues. J lost 7 bases, V lost 7 bases, and 6 bases had no gene match. Germline lookup yields CDR1 LNHDA and CDR2 SQIVND (reference sequence). In DNA form, the CDR3 reads TGTGCCAGTATTGGGACAGTCGGGACCCAGTACTTC. This translates into CASIGTVGTQYF.

The rearrangement joins TRBV12-5 to TRBJ1-1, with 10 bases lining up with TRBD1. Germline V CDR1 and CDR2: LGHNT, FRNRAP. The V gene end was trimmed by 5 bases and the J gene end by 0 bases; junction bases not matched to a gene: 6. The CDR3 has 16 amino acids. DNA for the CDR3: TGTGCTAGTGGTGCGGGACAGGGGACCATGAACACTGAAGCTTTCTTT. Protein: CASGAGQGTMNTEAFF.

The gene calls are TRBV5-4 and TRBJ2-2; D possibly corresponds to TRBD1 (6 bases). Trimming took off 4 bases at V and 3 bases at J, with 7 bases between the two ends. CDR3 length: 13 residues. CDR1 SGHNT and CDR2 YYREEE come from the germline V gene (reference sequence). The CDR3 sequence: CASSRQDTGELFF. In DNA form, the CDR3 reads TGTGCCAGCAGCCGACAGGACACCGGGGAGCTGTTTTTT.

The chain has TRBV19 and TRBJ2-7; 11 bases fit TRBD2. The CDR3 loop spans 14 amino acids. J lost 3 bases, V lost 5 bases, and 3 bases had no gene match. The germline CDR1 and CDR2 sequences are LNHDA and SQIVND (reference sequence). The CDR3 nucleotides read TGTGCCAGTAGTCTGACTAGCGGGGTCTACGAGCAGTACTTC. Its translation is CASSLTSGVYEQYF.

This chain links TRBV7-9 with TRBJ2-1; D is unclear. Germline V CDR1 and CDR2: SEHNR, FQNEAQ (reference sequence). There are 13 residues in the CDR3. The V end was cut by 5 bases, the J end by 10 bases, with 15 bases between. The CDR3 is CASSLVTAGEQFF. In nucleotides, the CDR3 is TGTGCCAGCAGCCTAGTGACTGCTGGGGAGCAGTTCTTC.

For the CDR3, the DNA is TGTGCCAGCAGCCAAGATATACTTTCAGATACGCAGTATTTT. Its translation is CASSQDILSDTQYF. The rearrangement links TRBV14 to TRBJ2-3; D is undetermined. The CDR3 length is 14 residues. Per germline, CDR1 SGHDN and CDR2 FVKESK. The V end lost 0 bases, the J end lost 4 bases, and 8 bases lay between the germline ends.

V and J are TRBV7-2 and TRBJ2-3, with 9 positions matching TRBD2. V was clipped by 3 bases and J by 6 bases; unmatched bases: 7. Germline CDR1 reads SGHTA; CDR2 reads FQGNSA. The CDR3 runs to 15 residues. The DNA of the CDR3 is TGTGCCAGCAGCTTCGGACTAGCGACGTCCGATACGCAGTATTTT. Amino acid sequence: CASSFGLATSDTQYF.

The chain couples TRBV29-1 to TRBJ1-1; D may be TRBD1 (5 bases). The CDR3 totals 10 residues. The V gene's germline CDR1 is SQVTM and CDR2 ANQGSEA. V dropped 4 bases and J dropped 8 bases, with 8 bases sitting between them. CDR3 region: CSVVEGEAFF. In nucleotides, the CDR3 is TGCAGCGTTGTGGAGGGGGAAGCTTTCTTT.

The chain is built from TRBV6-5 and TRBJ2-2, with D unclear. CDR3 length: 11 amino acids. V lost 8 bases and J 5 bases, leaving 6 bases between the germline ends. Per the germline V gene, CDR1 is MNHEY and CDR2 is SVGAGI. Here the CDR3 reads CASGGTGELFF. As DNA, the CDR3 is TGTGCCAGCGGTGGGACCGGGGAGCTGTTTTTT.

The chain has TRBV5-1 and TRBJ2-3, with D uncertain. Trimming shortened V by 9 bases and J by 5 bases, and 22 bases separated the two germline ends. Germline V gene sequence: CDR1 SGHRS, CDR2 YFSETQ. The CDR3 spans 15 residues. CDR3 coding DNA: TGCGCCACCGGCCCCGGAACTGGATTAGGAGATACGCAGTATTTT. It is translated as CATGPGTGLGDTQYF. Looking up the rest from reference TRBV5-1 and TRBJ2-3 gives the full variable domain: KAGVTQTPRYLIKTRGQQVTLSCSPISGHRSVSWYQQTPGQGLQFLFEYFSETQRNKGNFPGRFSGRQFSNSRSEMNVSTLELGDSALYLCATGPGTGLGDTQYFGPGTRLTVL.

The chain carries TRBV11-2 and TRBJ2-1; 15 bases fit TRBD2. With V trimmed by 4 bases and J by 7 bases, 5 bases remained unmatched. CDR1 is SGHAT, CDR2 FQNNGV, per germline. CDR3 length: 16 residues. This CDR3 reads CASSSRTSGRENEQFF. In DNA form, the CDR3 reads TGTGCCAGCAGCTCTCGGACTAGCGGGAGGGAAAATGAGCAGTTCTTC. The variable domain in full, with the rest retrieved from reference TRBV11-2 and TRBJ2-1, is EAGVAQSPRYKIIEKRQSVAFWCNPISGHATLYWYQQILGQGPKLLIQFQNNGVVDDSQLPKDRFSAERLKGVDSTLKIQPAKLEDSAVYLCASSSRTSGRENEQFFGPGTRLTVL.

V is TRBV9 and J is TRBJ1-2; the match to TRBD1 covers 9 bases. Per the germline V gene, CDR1 is SGDLS and CDR2 is YYNGEE. The CDR3 totals 13 residues. Trimming at V came to 4 bases and at J to 8 bases, leaving 6 bases not matched to a gene. In DNA form, the CDR3 reads TGTGCCAGCAGCAAGGACAGGGGCGGAGGCTACACCTTC. Translation gives CASSKDRGGGYTF.

The chain is built from TRBV6-4 and TRBJ2-5; either TRBD1 or TRBD2 may fit D (5 bases each). Germline V lookup: CDR1 MRHNA, CDR2 SNTAGT. V lost 3 bases to trimming and J lost 5 bases, with 13 bases between them. This CDR3 is built from 14 residues. CDR3 DNA: TGTGCCAGCAGTGAGAGGGTGGGGACGGAGACCCAGTACTTC. Amino acid sequence: CASSERVGTETQYF.

This clone has only a few counts. The chain couples TRBV11-2 to TRBJ1-5; D call uncertain. Germline loops: CDR1 SGHAT, CDR2 FQNNGV. The CDR3 totals 13 residues. Trimming cost V 5 bases and J 6 bases, with 11 bases left between them. This chain's CDR3 is CASSHKESQPQHF. Here the CDR3 DNA reads TGTGCCAGCAGCCACAAAGAGAGTCAGCCCCAGCATTTT.

The chain links TRBV27 to TRBJ1-5, with unresolved D. The CDR3 has 14 residues. Looked up from germline, CDR1 is MNHEY and CDR2 is SMNVEV (reference sequence). The V and J ends lost 0 bases and 9 bases respectively, with 12 bases between them. The CDR3 DNA follows: TGTGCCAGCAGTTTATCGGGCCGGCGGGGGCCCCAGCATTTT. It encodes CASSLSGRRGPQHF.

The rearrangement joins TRBV30 to TRBJ1-1; 8 nucleotides agree with TRBD1. This CDR3 contains 14 residues. V shed 7 bases, J shed 0 bases, and the junction held 7 bases outside the gene matches. Looked up from germline, CDR1 is GTSNPN and CDR2 is SVGIG (reference sequence). For the CDR3, the DNA is TGTGCCTTACCCAGACAGGGGATGAACACTGAAGCTTTCTTT. Translation gives CALPRQGMNTEAFF.

This chain connects TRBV4-3 to TRBJ2-2; a weak D match, TRBD1 (6 bases). V was shortened by 5 bases and J by 0 bases, with 13 bases between the two germline ends. Per germline, CDR1 LGHNA and CDR2 YSLEER. There are 16 residues in the CDR3. The CDR3 DNA follows: TGCGCCAGCAGCTACCACAGGGTCGCGAACACCGGGGAGCTGTTTTTT. The encoded protein is CASSYHRVANTGELFF.

The CDR3: CASSLGVSYGYTF. The DNA for the CDR3 is TGTGCCAGCAGCCTAGGGGTTAGCTATGGCTACACCTTC. The chain uses TRBV11-2 and TRBJ1-2, with D perhaps TRBD1 (5 bases). The ends were cut back, 5 bases at V and 4 bases at J, with 11 bases in the middle. The germline gives CDR1 SGHAT, CDR2 FQNNGV. The CDR3 sequence is 13 residues long.

V is TRBV18 and J is TRBJ1-4; D gene unclear. Germline values: CDR1 KGHSH, CDR2 LQKENI. The CDR3 is 13 amino acids. V was shortened by 4 bases and J by 8 bases, with 11 bases between the two germline ends. CDR3 region: CASSRRQTEKLFF. The CDR3 DNA sequence: TGTGCCAGCTCACGGAGGCAGACCGAAAAACTGTTTTTT.

The V call is TRBV5-1, the J call TRBJ1-5; 8 nucleotides agree with TRBD1. J lost 0 bases, V lost 3 bases, and 2 bases had no gene match. This CDR3 region has 15 residues. CDR1 is SGHRS, CDR2 YFSETQ, per germline. CDR3 DNA sequence: TGCGCCAGCAGCTCGGGACAGGATAGCAATCAGCCCCAGCATTTT. This sequence encodes CASSSGQDSNQPQHF. Combining the CDR3 with reference TRBV5-1 and TRBJ1-5 gives the whole variable domain KAGVTQTPRYLIKTRGQQVTLSCSPISGHRSVSWYQQTPGQGLQFLFEYFSETQRNKGNFPGRFSGRQFSNSRSEMNVSTLELGDSALYLCASSSGQDSNQPQHFGDGTRLSIL.

V gene TRBV27 combines with J gene TRBJ2-7; TRBD1 matches 9 bases. Germline V gene lookup returns CDR1 MNHEY and CDR2 SMNVEV (reference sequence). Trimming took 5 bases from V and 2 from J; bases not matched to a gene: 10. The CDR3 covers 16 residues. CDR3 in DNA: TGTGCCAGCAGTCCTGATCAACAGGGGGCCACCTACGAGCAGTACTTC. Protein sequence: CASSPDQQGATYEQYF.

The J gene is TRBJ2-2, the V gene TRBV12-5; 7 nucleotides align to TRBD2. The CDR3 sequence is 13 residues long. The germline gives CDR1 LGHNT, CDR2 FRNRAP. The CDR3 DNA sequence: TGTGCCGCCGATGGGACTATCACCGGGGAGCTGTTTTTT. Translating gives CAADGTITGELFF.